This T cell receptor beta chain was observed in a study of T cell changes during pregnancy in multiple sclerosis. Assay: immunoSEQ multiplex PCR; the TCRdb copy retains only in-frame clones and omits some. The profile shows about 44,000 clones, about nine tenths of them singletons. CDR1 and CDR2 (germline): MDHEN, SYDVKM. V lost 5 bases and J lost 1, with 14 bases in between. The CDR3 runs to 15 residues. This chain uses TRBV28 with TRBJ1-1, with D maybe TRBD1 (6 bases). This clonotype was sampled from a female donor with multiple sclerosis, enrolled in a pregnancy study. The sequences come from CD4+ T cells from peripheral blood mononuclear cells, collected in the first trimester of pregnancy. The CDR3 region has the DNA TGTGCCAGCAGTGCCACAGGGTGGGGGAACACTGAAGCTTTCTTT. This codes for CASSATGWGNTEAFF.